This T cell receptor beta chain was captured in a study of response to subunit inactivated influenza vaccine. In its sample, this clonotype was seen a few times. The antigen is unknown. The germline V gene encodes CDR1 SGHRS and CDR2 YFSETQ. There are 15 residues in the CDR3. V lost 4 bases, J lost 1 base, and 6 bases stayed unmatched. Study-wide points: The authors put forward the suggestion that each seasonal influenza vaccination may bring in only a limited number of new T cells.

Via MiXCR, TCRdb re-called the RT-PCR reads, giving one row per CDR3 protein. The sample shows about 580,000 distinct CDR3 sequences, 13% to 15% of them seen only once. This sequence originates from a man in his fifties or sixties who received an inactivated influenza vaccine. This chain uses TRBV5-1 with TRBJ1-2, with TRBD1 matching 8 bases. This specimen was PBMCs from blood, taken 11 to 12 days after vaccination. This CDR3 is CASSQQGGGNYGYTF. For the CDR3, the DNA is TGCGCCAGCAGCCAACAGGGGGGCGGTAACTATGGCTACACCTTC.